Given below is one TCR beta chain in context. Its target is unknown. V gave up 4 bases and J gave up 5 bases; unmatched junction bases: 8. Germline-derived CDR1 and CDR2 are SGHNT and YYREEE (reference sequence). The CDR3 is made up of 14 amino acids. This sample's time point: peripheral blood 6 weeks after treatment start. Added to each PCR by spiking were synthetic TCR analog templates. The repertoire was sequenced with immunoSEQ multiplex PCR; TCRdb's copy has only in-frame clones and lacks some. The profile shows 50,000 or so clones, over 75% of them singletons. The source of the sample is a study of PD-L1 blockade in urothelial cancer. About the study: Researchers found blood samples held a median of around 140,000 T cells. Study-level points and caveats: Durable-benefit patients had greater expansion of tumor-associated blood clones at 3 weeks. Lower than median blood TCR clonality before treatment predicted better survival.

Sequenced here: PBMCs, sampled around atezolizumab (anti-PD-L1) treatment. The V and J genes are TRBV5-4 and TRBJ2-5; 7 nucleotides line up with TRBD1. The origin of this receptor is a man aged 50-59 years with urothelial cancer. Written as DNA, the CDR3 is TGTGCCAGCAGCATTCGACAGGGATCCGAGACCCAGTACTTC. The encoded protein is CASSIRQGSETQYF.